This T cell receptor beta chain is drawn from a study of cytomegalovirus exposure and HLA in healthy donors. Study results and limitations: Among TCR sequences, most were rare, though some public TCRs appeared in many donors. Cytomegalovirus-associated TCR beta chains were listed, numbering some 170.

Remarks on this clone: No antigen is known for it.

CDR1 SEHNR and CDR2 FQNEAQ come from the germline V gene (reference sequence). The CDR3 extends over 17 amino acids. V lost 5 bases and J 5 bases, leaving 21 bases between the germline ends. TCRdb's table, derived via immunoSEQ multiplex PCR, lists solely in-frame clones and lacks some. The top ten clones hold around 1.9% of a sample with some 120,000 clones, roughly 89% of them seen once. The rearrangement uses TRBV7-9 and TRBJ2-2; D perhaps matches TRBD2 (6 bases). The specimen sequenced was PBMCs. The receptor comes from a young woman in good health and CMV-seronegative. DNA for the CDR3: TGTGCCAGCAGCCTAACAGAAGCGAAGGGAGGAACCGGGGAGCTGTTTTTT. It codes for CASSLTEAKGGTGELFF.